The T cell receptor beta chain described here comes from a study of T cell responses to AZD1222 COVID-19 vaccine. Germline assignment: CDR1 MNHEY and CDR2 SVGEGT. The CDR3 totals 14 residues. With 6 bases removed from V and 7 bases from J, the gap between germline ends came to 16 bases. General observations from the study: Two AZD1222 doses significantly raised spike-specific TCR breadth and depth over controls. Donors, mostly white British, included more females; clonal diversity was possibly underestimated.

Remarks on this clone: Its antigen remains unidentified.

Method: immunoSEQ multiplex PCR; TCRdb's copy keeps in-frame clones and lacks some. The sample includes over 110,000 clones, roughly 93% of them seen just once. Sequenced here: peripheral blood, sampled after recovery from COVID-19. The receptor's source is an adult who had recovered from COVID-19. The chain joins TRBV6-2 or TRBV6-3 to TRBJ1-5, with unresolved D. CDR3 sequence (DNA): TGTGCCAGCAGCCTCACCCCATTTAGGCAGCCCCAGCATTTT. It is translated as CASSLTPFRQPQHF.